This T cell receptor (beta chain) came from a study of CD8+ T cells in alopecia areata. Study summary: Oral tofacitinib, 5 to 10 mg twice daily, was given in an open-label trial.

A note on this clone: What it binds is not known.

Notes on the study in general: In lesional scalp, particularly from alopecia totalis/universalis, clonality was higher than in normal scalp.

Sequencing relied on a cDNA template that was reverse transcribed from extracted RNA. Data came from immunoSEQ multiplex PCR; TCRdb stores just in-frame clones and leaves some out. The data contain roughly 200,000 clones, around three fifths of them seen just once; the ten biggest clones take up around an eighth. The treatment: oral pan-JAK inhibitor, 5-10 mg twice daily. Germline loops: CDR1 KGHSH, CDR2 LQKENI. Trimming took 3 bases from V and 0 from J, leaving 8 bases between them. The CDR3 runs to 14 residues. The sequence came from a human donor with alopecia areata. The sample was CD8+ T cells sorted from blood, taken at week 24, from a patient treated with tofacitinib. The chain combines TRBV18 with TRBJ1-2, with D possibly TRBD1 on 6 matching bases. DNA for the CDR3: TGTGCCAGCTCACCGGACAGAGCTAACTATGGCTACACCTTC. Amino acids: CASSPDRANYGYTF.